One sample yielded the 25 T cell receptor delta chains listed below, sequenced in a study of Vδ1+ human thymocytes (dated by TCRdb to the late 2010s). Sequencing instrument: Illumina MiSeq. RNA was extracted with the RNeasy mini kit and reverse transcribed using Superscript III. To generate the CDR3 amplicons, a multiplex PCR was run using pooled V-gene forward primers together with a constant-region reverse primer that carried Illumina adaptor overhangs. Via CATT, TCRdb reprocessed the public reads, and rows with identical DNA were then joined. The table for this sample lists about 25,000 delta-chain clones; 25% to 35% of them were counted only once. Roughly 1.6% of the sample belongs to the ten largest clones. Their antigen targets remain unknown. Overall results and qualifications from the work: Thymic TRG and TRD repertoires appeared highly polyclonal with Gaussian CDR3 length distributions, unlike oligoclonal peripheral blood repertoires.

Sequenced sample: Vdelta1+ gamma-delta thymocytes from the thymus. The sample's cell subset or site label, in plain terms: FACS-sorted CD3+ TCRalphabeta- TCRVdelta1+ TCRVdelta2- thymocytes. These receptors came from a boy younger than two who had congenital heart surgery.

There are a few counts of this clone. The genes are TRDV1 and TRDJ2; tentative D call: TRDD3 (5 bases). CDR3 length: 19 amino acids. Trimming stripped 1 base from V and 0 bases from J, with 18 bases between. CDR1 and CDR2 from the germline V gene are TSWWSYY and QGS. CDR3 DNA sequence: TGTGCTCTTGGGGAACGATTTCCGGGGGGCTTCTCTTTGACAGCACAACTCTTCTTT. Translating gives CALGERFPGGFSLTAQLFF.

This rearrangement joins TRDV1 to TRDJ1; tentatively, D is TRDD3 (6 bases). The CDR3 sequence is 20 residues long. The germline CDR1 and CDR2 sequences are TSWWSYY and QGS. Trimming took off 3 bases at V and 0 bases at J, with 26 bases between the two ends. CDR3 DNA sequence: TGTGCTCTTGGGGAGCCCGGCGCAGGGGATGCGCGTTTGTACACCGATAAACTCATCTTT. It yields the protein CALGEPGAGDARLYTDKLIF.

This clone was seen a few times. V gene TRDV1 combines with J gene TRDJ1, with TRDD3 matching 9 bases. Per germline, CDR1 TSWWSYY and CDR2 QGS. The junction had 24 bases not matched to a gene; V was cut back by 4 bases and J by 0 bases. The CDR3 has 22 amino acids. The CDR3 DNA sequence: TGTGCTCTTGGGGCGTCGGGGGATACCCCCCCACAACCGTATCCCTACACCGATAAACTCATCTTT. Protein sequence: CALGASGDTPPQPYPYTDKLIF.

The sample holds a few counts of this clone. J is TRDJ1 and V is TRDV1; TRDD2 matches at 7 bases. CDR3 length equals 16 residues. The germline gives CDR1 TSWWSYY, CDR2 QGS. Germline trimming cut 5 bases from V and 0 bases from J; bases unmatched to any gene: 9. CDR3 loop: CALGLTFLRYTDKLIF. As DNA, the CDR3 is TGTGCTCTTGGGCTGACCTTCCTCCGGTACACCGATAAACTCATCTTT.

The chain joins TRDV1 to TRDJ1; 11 nucleotides align to TRDD3. The CDR3 sequence is 20 residues long. CDR1 TSWWSYY and CDR2 QGS come from the germline V gene. The trim removed 2 bases at V and 1 base at J, leaving 15 bases unmatched. The CDR3 spells CALGESNPYWGISSTDKLIF. The CDR3 coding sequence is TGTGCTCTTGGGGAAAGTAACCCTTACTGGGGGATATCGTCCACCGATAAACTCATCTTT.

This chain joins TRDV1 and TRDJ1; 12 nucleotides align to TRDD3. The V gene's germline CDR1 is TSWWSYY and CDR2 QGS. J was trimmed by 5 bases and V by 1 base; bases with no gene match: 20. The CDR3 is 21 amino acids. As DNA, the CDR3 is TGTGCTCTTGGGGAACCTCCTAGGCCTTTACTGGGGGATACCGCGGCAGATAAACTCATCTTT. It encodes CALGEPPRPLLGDTAADKLIF.

On this clone: Other DNA sequences in the sample encode the same CDR3. The rearrangement uses TRDV1 and TRDJ1; a weak D match, TRDD3 (6 bases). The CDR3 runs to 19 residues. Looked up from germline, CDR1 is TSWWSYY and CDR2 is QGS. V lost 3 bases and J lost 2, with 25 bases in between. CDR3 residues: CALGDPHRTTGKGTDKLIF. The CDR3 nucleotides read TGTGCTCTTGGGGACCCTCACCGAACAACTGGGAAGGGAACCGATAAACTCATCTTT.

This clone came up a few times. Relative to the germline gene, one junction end is altered; a read error may explain this. This same CDR3 is encoded by further DNA sequences in the sample. The chain links TRDV2 to TRDJ1; 7 bases are shared with TRDD3. This CDR3 contains 16 residues. Germline V gene sequence: CDR1 GEAIGNYY, CDR2 EKD. Here the CDR3 DNA reads TGTGCCTATGACACGTACTGGGGTGACCACACCGATAAACTCATCTTT. Its translation: CAYDTYWGDHTDKLIF.

This clone has a handful of counts. V gene TRDV1 combines with J gene TRDJ1; TRDD3 aligns across 11 bases. Germline V lookup: CDR1 TSWWSYY, CDR2 QGS. The ends lost 3 bases at V and 0 bases at J; junction bases unmatched: 9. The CDR3 sequence is 18 residues long. The CDR3 spells CALGDPSGGYSYTDKLIF. The DNA of the CDR3 is TGTGCTCTTGGGGATCCCTCTGGGGGATACTCGTACACCGATAAACTCATCTTT.

About this clone: The junction shows a germline mismatch at one end, possibly a read error. This same CDR3 is encoded by further DNA sequences in the sample. This chain joins TRDV1 and TRDJ1; 8 bases are a match to TRDD3. The CDR3 is 18 residues long. Germline V CDR1 and CDR2: TSWWSYY, QGS. The CDR3 coding sequence is TGTGCTCTTGGGGATTTCCACAGGGGGGATAAAGGTACCGACAAACTCATCTTT. This codes for CALGDFHRGDKGTDKLIF.

Note on this clone: This may arise from a read error, as a much more abundant clone is one base away. The sample holds other DNA sequences that translate to the same CDR3. This chain links TRDV1 with TRDJ1; D remains ambiguous. The CDR3 covers 20 residues. V was cut by 6 bases and J by 0 bases, with 29 bases left in between. Germline V gene data show CDR1 as TSWWSYY and CDR2 as QGS. The CDR3: CALGALAGIPAPRYTDKLIF. The CDR3 DNA reads TGTGCTCTTGGCGCCCTCGCCGGTATACCGGCCCCGCGATACACCGATAAACTCATCTTT.

In the case of this clone: One end of the junction varies from germline; a read error may be responsible. The sample holds other DNA sequences that translate to the same CDR3. The V gene is TRDV2, the J gene TRDJ1; D perhaps matches TRDD3 (6 bases). The germline V gene has CDR1 GEAIGNYY and CDR2 EKD. CDR3 length: 17 residues. The CDR3 DNA reads as TGTGCCTGTGACGCTTACTGGGCTGGACTATACACCGATAAGCTCATCTTC. It codes for CACDAYWAGLYTDKLIF.

Comments on this clone: The sample carries other DNA sequences with the same CDR3. The chain carries TRDV1 and TRDJ1; the match to TRDD3 covers 10 bases. CDR3 length equals 20 residues. Germline loops: CDR1 TSWWSYY, CDR2 QGS. V lost 1 base and J lost 0; bases outside the gene matches: 14. This CDR3 reads CALGEPLGGGYPMYTDKLIF. In nucleotides, the CDR3 is TGTGCTCTTGGGGAACCACTGGGTGGGGGATACCCGATGTACACCGATAAACTCATCTTT.

This clone was observed a single time. V and J are TRDV1 and TRDJ1, with 8 bases lining up with TRDD3. Germline CDR1 reads TSWWSYY; CDR2 reads QGS. Losses at the gene ends were 4 bases for V and 1 base for J; bases not matched to a gene: 26. The length of the CDR3 is 22 residues. The CDR3 bases are TGTGCTCTTGGGGTGGGGTCTCCACTATACTGGGGGGATCCCCGGGGCACCGATAAACTCATCTTT. Translation: CALGVGSPLYWGDPRGTDKLIF.

This clone was observed a handful of times. The chain has TRDV1 and TRDJ1, with 7 positions matching TRDD3. The CDR3 covers 17 residues. Germline values: CDR1 TSWWSYY, CDR2 QGS. V was clipped by 4 bases and J by 6 bases; unmatched bases: 17. The CDR3 bases are TGTGCTCTTGGGGTTCGGCCTTCTAGTGGGGGAGCTAATAAACTCATCTTT. Translation: CALGVRPSSGGANKLIF.

About this clone itself: It may be a read error: a sequence one base away is much more abundant. Other DNA sequences of this sample code for an identical CDR3. V and J are TRDV1 and TRDJ1; 9 nucleotides agree with TRDD3. The germline V gene has CDR1 TSWWSYY and CDR2 QGS. V dropped 1 base and J dropped 8; count of bases not matched to a gene: 11. This CDR3 has 16 amino acids. This chain's CDR3 is CALGEQDPGDTLKLIF. CDR3 coding DNA: TGTGCTCTTGGGGAACAGGACCCTGGGGATACGCTGAAACTCATCTTT.

The table lists this clone with a few counts. A read error may account for a junction end that differs from germline. V and J are TRDV1 and TRDJ1, with 8 bases that match TRDD3. CDR1 TSWWSYY and CDR2 QGS come from the germline V gene. This CDR3 spans 21 amino acids. CDR3 nucleotides: TGTGCTCTTGGGGAACCTACTACTACTGTTACTGGGGGGCCCTACACCGATAAATTCATCTTT. This sequence encodes CALGEPTTTVTGGPYTDKFIF.

The chain recombines TRDV1 with TRDJ1; no clear D gene. V was trimmed by 0 bases and J by 4 bases, leaving 15 bases between them. Germline V gives CDR1 TSWWSYY, CDR2 QGS. This CDR3 contains 16 residues. The CDR3 DNA is TGTGCTCTTGGGGAACTCCTCAGTGGTGCCCTCGATAAACTCATCTTT. It codes for CALGELLSGALDKLIF.

This clone rates as medium-sized (0.01 to 0.1%). The identical CDR3 is also encoded by other nucleotide sequences in the sample. The V gene is TRDV1, the J gene TRDJ1; a possible D gene is TRDD3 (6 bases). The CDR3 is 15 amino acids. The V end was cut by 2 bases, the J end by 7 bases, with 17 bases between. Germline-derived CDR1 and CDR2 are TSWWSYY and QGS. Here the CDR3 reads CALGERPSNWAKLIF. CDR3 DNA: TGTGCTCTTGGGGAAAGACCGTCAAACTGGGCTAAACTCATCTTT.

The V call is TRDV1, the J call TRDJ1; D gene uncertain. V was shortened by 5 bases and J by 0 bases, with 10 bases between the two germline ends. This CDR3 has 14 amino acids. Germline CDR1 is TSWWSYY and CDR2 is QGS. The CDR3 bases are TGTGCTCTTGGGCCTGTTCGAAACACCGATAAACTCATCTTT. Protein product: CALGPVRNTDKLIF.

This clone appeared once. This may come from a read error, since a much larger clone is one base off. V and J are TRDV2 and TRDJ3; tentative D call: TRDD3 (5 bases). The V gene's germline CDR1 is GEAIGNYY and CDR2 EKD. Trimming took 4 bases from V and 0 from J, leaving 15 bases between them. This CDR3 contains 18 residues. The CDR3 region has the DNA TGTGCCTGTGAAGCGGGGGCCCCGAGCTCCTGGGACACCCGACAGATGTTTTTC. Translating gives CACEAGAPSSWDTRQMFF.

The chain has TRDV1 and TRDJ1; 8 nucleotides agree with TRDD3. This CDR3 comprises 21 residues. Germline CDR1 is TSWWSYY and CDR2 is QGS. The J segment lost 0 bases and the V segment lost 2 bases, leaving 20 bases of the junction unmatched. The chain's CDR3 is CALGERARVLIRGIYTDKLIF. For the CDR3, the DNA is TGTGCTCTTGGGGAAAGGGCTCGTGTGCTTATCCGGGGGATATACACCGATAAACTCATCTTT.

The chain links TRDV1 to TRDJ1; D call uncertain. The CDR3 runs 15 residues. The V and J ends lost 4 bases and 8 bases respectively, with 20 bases between them. Germline V CDR1 and CDR2: TSWWSYY, QGS. The DNA of the CDR3 is TGTGCTCTTGGGGCTGACCCGGGTCGGTCCGCGAAACTCATCTTT. This encodes CALGADPGRSAKLIF.

The rearrangement uses TRDV1 and TRDJ1; tentative D call: TRDD2 (6 bases). Germline CDR1 and CDR2: TSWWSYY and QGS. The CDR3 sequence is 19 residues long. V was shortened by 0 bases and J by 1 base, with 21 bases between the two germline ends. For the CDR3, the DNA is TGTGCTCTTGGGGAACTCGAGAACAGTTTCGCTTCCTCCACCGATAAACTCATCTTT. Amino acids: CALGELENSFASSTDKLIF.

A note on this clone: A read error may produce the germline difference seen at one junction end. The rearrangement uses TRDV1 and TRDJ1, with 8 bases fitting TRDD3. Germline values: CDR1 TSWWSYY, CDR2 QGS. The CDR3 length is 14 residues. The CDR3, as DNA: TGTGCTATTGGGAAGGCGGGGGATATTAGTAAACTCATCTTT. Its translation is CAIGKAGDISKLIF.